This TCR beta chain was profiled in a study of technical replicates of blood from a handful of donors. Produced via immunoSEQ multiplex PCR; TCRdb's table is partial and in-frame only. The sample yields 79,000 or so clones, about 96% seen once. This TCR came from a human donor in good health. The sequenced sample consisted of T cells isolated from PBMCs.

CDR3 loop: CASSLAGWGEQYF. CDR3 in DNA: TGTGCTAGTTCCTTAGCGGGATGGGGGGAGCAGTACTTC. The chain links TRBV7-7 to TRBJ2-7, with 8 bases that match TRBD2. Germline V gene lookup returns CDR1 SSHAT and CDR2 FNYEAQ (reference sequence). The CDR3 runs to 13 residues.